This T cell receptor (beta chain) derives from a study of blood T cell repertoires in COVID-19. About the study: COVID-19 samples, acute and convalescent, were from the United States, Italy and Spain. PBMCs, B-cell-depleted T cells, or T cells were the source of the cDNA or gDNA that made up the material.

Trimming left V 3 bases short and J 4 bases short, with 12 bases between. Per the germline V gene, CDR1 is SEHNR and CDR2 is FQNEAQ (reference sequence). The CDR3 has 14 residues. Authors' analysis steps: Reference gene primer amplification in the assay estimated nucleated cell counts. This table comes from immunoSEQ multiplex PCR, and its TCRdb copy is limited to in-frame clones, with some not included. For V, J and clone size, that table is used; D and trimming come from the DNA. The sample has some 20,000 clones, about 88% seen once; the top ten hold about 18%. The sequenced sample consisted of peripheral blood. This TCR came from a human donor with acute or convalescent COVID-19. The donor label of this sample is uncertain. The V gene is TRBV7-9, the J gene TRBJ2-5, with a possible D match to TRBD1 (5 bases). In DNA form, the CDR3 reads TGTGCCAGCAGCTTCGAGGCAGGGCGAGAGACCCAGTACTTC. Translating it yields CASSFEAGRETQYF.